This is a list of T cell receptor beta chains from one sample in a study of cytomegalovirus exposure and HLA in healthy donors. Profiling relied on immunoSEQ multiplex PCR, and the TCRdb table lists in-frame clones only, not all of them. The sample contains tens of thousands of clones, 75% to 85% of which appear only once. The specimen was PBMCs. The receptor source for this set is a woman aged 25 to 39 in good health and CMV-seronegative. CDR3s include the opening cysteine and the closing phenylalanine or tryptophan. Each record gives: J gene, V gene, clone size, D gene, CDR3 protein, CDR3 DNA. A D gene is named only where the DNA matches it firmly. Clone size, where shown, is once, few, many, or a class for clones that have expanded.

j_call: TRBJ2-1; v_call: TRBV19; clone_size: NA; d_call: TRBD2; cdr3_aa: CASIRGLAGGIQEQFF; cdr3_nt: TGTGCCAGTATCCGGGGACTAGCGGGAGGGATCCAAGAGCAGTTCTTC
j_call: TRBJ1-6; v_call: TRBV6-6; clone_size: NA; d_call: TRBD1; cdr3_aa: CASSPGTVYNSPLHF; cdr3_nt: TGTGCCAGCAGCCCCGGGACAGTCTATAATTCACCCCTCCACTTT
j_call: TRBJ2-6; v_call: TRBV14; clone_size: NA; d_call: NA; cdr3_aa: CASSQVLWAGANVLTF; cdr3_nt: TGTGCCAGCAGCCAAGTATTATGGGCCGGGGCCAACGTCCTGACTTTC
j_call: TRBJ1-1; v_call: TRBV2; clone_size: NA; d_call: NA; cdr3_aa: CASPPAEEFAFF; cdr3_nt: TGTGCCAGCCCGCCCGCAGAGGAATTTGCTTTCTTT
j_call: TRBJ2-5; v_call: TRBV2; clone_size: NA; d_call: TRBD1; cdr3_aa: CASSPGQGGETQYF; cdr3_nt: TGTGCCAGCAGTCCCGGACAGGGTGGAGAGACCCAGTACTTC
j_call: TRBJ2-7; v_call: TRBV7-9; clone_size: NA; d_call: NA; cdr3_aa: CSSSSDRPLYEQYF; cdr3_nt: TGTTCCAGCAGCAGTGACAGGCCTCTCTACGAGCAGTACTTC
j_call: TRBJ2-1; v_call: TRBV5-1; clone_size: NA; d_call: TRBD2; cdr3_aa: CASSLAGLAGGSDEQFF; cdr3_nt: TGCGCCAGCAGCTTGGCCGGGCTAGCGGGAGGGTCTGATGAGCAGTTCTTC
j_call: TRBJ2-5; v_call: TRBV5-1; clone_size: NA; d_call: TRBD1; cdr3_aa: CASSLVQGARETQYF; cdr3_nt: TGCGCCAGCAGCTTGGTACAGGGGGCCCGGGAGACCCAGTACTTC
j_call: TRBJ2-5; v_call: TRBV28; clone_size: NA; d_call: TRBD1; cdr3_aa: CASIRDRGQETQYF; cdr3_nt: TGTGCCAGTATCCGGGACAGGGGTCAAGAGACCCAGTACTTC
j_call: TRBJ1-1; v_call: TRBV29-1; clone_size: once; d_call: NA; cdr3_aa: CSVSDRNTEAFF; cdr3_nt: TGCAGCGTTTCCGACAGAAACACTGAAGCTTTCTTT
j_call: TRBJ1-5; v_call: TRBV28; clone_size: NA; d_call: NA; cdr3_aa: CASSSQGQPQHF; cdr3_nt: TGTGCCAGCAGTTCTCAGGGTCAGCCCCAGCATTTT
j_call: TRBJ2-1; v_call: TRBV14; clone_size: NA; d_call: NA; cdr3_aa: CASSLQGGASYNEQFF; cdr3_nt: TGTGCCAGCAGCCTCCAGGGCGGGGCCTCCTACAATGAGCAGTTCTTC
j_call: TRBJ1-2; v_call: TRBV7-2; clone_size: once; d_call: TRBD1; cdr3_aa: CASSLDATGGAYGYTF; cdr3_nt: TGTGCCAGCAGCTTAGACGCGACAGGGGGCGCGTATGGCTACACCTTC
j_call: TRBJ1-2; v_call: TRBV7-2; clone_size: NA; d_call: TRBD1; cdr3_aa: CASSPGTVGIDGYTF; cdr3_nt: TGTGCCAGCAGCCCCGGGACAGTCGGCATCGATGGCTACACCTTC
j_call: TRBJ1-2; v_call: TRBV5-1; clone_size: NA; d_call: TRBD1; cdr3_aa: CASSYGQGGSNYGYTF; cdr3_nt: TGCGCCAGCAGCTACGGACAGGGAGGGTCTAACTATGGCTACACCTTC
j_call: TRBJ1-3; v_call: TRBV7-8; clone_size: NA; d_call: TRBD1; cdr3_aa: CASSPQGASGNTIYF; cdr3_nt: TGTGCCAGCAGCCCCCAGGGGGCCTCTGGAAACACCATATATTTT
j_call: TRBJ2-7; v_call: TRBV7-9; clone_size: once; d_call: TRBD2; cdr3_aa: CASSPRGLAGGEQYF; cdr3_nt: TGTGCCAGCAGCCCCCGGGGACTAGCGGGAGGTGAGCAGTACTTC
j_call: TRBJ2-3; v_call: TRBV6-4; clone_size: once; d_call: TRBD1; cdr3_aa: CASSATGPADTQYF; cdr3_nt: TGTGCCAGCAGCGCGACAGGGCCAGCAGATACGCAGTATTTT
j_call: TRBJ1-1; v_call: TRBV6-6; clone_size: few; d_call: TRBD1; cdr3_aa: CASREQGTSEAFF; cdr3_nt: TGTGCCAGCAGAGAACAGGGGACCAGTGAAGCTTTCTTT
j_call: TRBJ2-6; v_call: TRBV30; clone_size: NA; d_call: NA; cdr3_aa: CAWHWGEGANVLTF; cdr3_nt: TGTGCCTGGCATTGGGGGGAAGGGGCCAACGTCCTGACTTTC
j_call: TRBJ2-7; v_call: TRBV7-6; clone_size: few; d_call: NA; cdr3_aa: CASSLEESSYEQYF; cdr3_nt: TGTGCCAGCAGCTTAGAAGAGTCGTCCTACGAGCAGTACTTC
j_call: TRBJ1-1; v_call: TRBV4-1; clone_size: NA; d_call: NA; cdr3_aa: CASSQEGAAQRGTEAFF; cdr3_nt: TGCGCCAGCAGCCAAGAAGGGGCAGCTCAAAGAGGCACTGAAGCTTTCTTT
j_call: TRBJ1-2; v_call: TRBV5-4; clone_size: NA; d_call: NA; cdr3_aa: CASTKLGEAGWNYGYTF; cdr3_nt: TGTGCCAGCACCAAATTAGGGGAGGCAGGGTGGAACTATGGCTACACCTTC
j_call: TRBJ2-7; v_call: TRBV11-2; clone_size: few; d_call: NA; cdr3_aa: CASSLVGGSYEQYF; cdr3_nt: TGTGCCAGCAGCTTAGTCGGGGGCTCCTACGAGCAGTACTTC
j_call: TRBJ2-2; v_call: TRBV28; clone_size: NA; d_call: NA; cdr3_aa: CASSLRTVGELFF; cdr3_nt: TGTGCCAGCAGTTTACGGACAGTCGGGGAGCTGTTTTTT
j_call: TRBJ2-5; v_call: TRBV7-9; clone_size: NA; d_call: NA; cdr3_aa: CASSESGTHQETQYF; cdr3_nt: TGTGCCAGCAGCGAGTCCGGGACACATCAAGAGACCCAGTACTTC
j_call: TRBJ2-7; v_call: TRBV4-2; clone_size: NA; d_call: TRBD2; cdr3_aa: CASSRPSTSAYEQYF; cdr3_nt: TGTGCCAGCAGCCGGCCATCAACTAGCGCCTACGAGCAGTACTTC
j_call: TRBJ2-7; v_call: TRBV27; clone_size: NA; d_call: TRBD2; cdr3_aa: CASSKGRKGTSGRAFYEQYF; cdr3_nt: TGTGCCAGCAGTAAGGGGCGGAAGGGGACTAGCGGGAGGGCCTTCTACGAGCAGTACTTC
j_call: TRBJ2-2; v_call: TRBV28; clone_size: NA; d_call: TRBD1; cdr3_aa: CASSLSDRGNGELFF; cdr3_nt: TGTGCCAGCAGTTTAAGTGACAGGGGGAACGGGGAGCTGTTTTTT
j_call: TRBJ2-1; v_call: TRBV29-1; clone_size: NA; d_call: TRBD2; cdr3_aa: CSVDGLAGGLSSYNEQFF; cdr3_nt: TGCAGCGTTGATGGTCTAGCGGGAGGGCTAAGCTCCTACAATGAGCAGTTCTTC
j_call: TRBJ2-4; v_call: TRBV6-1; clone_size: NA; d_call: NA; cdr3_aa: CASSEFSDSTHKNIQYF; cdr3_nt: TGTGCCAGCAGTGAATTTTCGGACTCTACTCATAAAAACATTCAGTACTTC
j_call: TRBJ1-2; v_call: TRBV7-9; clone_size: NA; d_call: TRBD1; cdr3_aa: CSSSLSTGGQDGYTF; cdr3_nt: TGTTCCAGCAGCTTATCGACAGGGGGCCAGGATGGCTACACCTTC
j_call: TRBJ2-1; v_call: TRBV19; clone_size: NA; d_call: NA; cdr3_aa: CASIGGGLKMNEQFF; cdr3_nt: TGTGCCAGTATTGGGGGAGGACTAAAAATGAATGAGCAGTTCTTC
j_call: TRBJ2-2; v_call: TRBV7-2; clone_size: NA; d_call: NA; cdr3_aa: CASSFSGGTTNTGELFF; cdr3_nt: TGTGCCAGCAGCTTTAGTGGCGGGACGACGAACACCGGGGAGCTGTTTTTT
j_call: TRBJ1-2; v_call: TRBV27; clone_size: few; d_call: TRBD1; cdr3_aa: CASSSLWTGNYGYTF; cdr3_nt: TGTGCCAGCAGTTCCCTCTGGACAGGGAACTATGGCTACACCTTC
j_call: TRBJ2-5; v_call: TRBV27; clone_size: NA; d_call: NA; cdr3_aa: CASSLEAERFQETQYF; cdr3_nt: TGTGCCAGCAGTTTAGAGGCAGAGCGGTTCCAAGAGACCCAGTACTTC
j_call: TRBJ2-7; v_call: TRBV7-9; clone_size: NA; d_call: TRBD2; cdr3_aa: CSSSLVGGGTYEQYF; cdr3_nt: TGTTCCAGCAGCTTAGTTGGGGGGGGGACCTACGAGCAGTACTTC